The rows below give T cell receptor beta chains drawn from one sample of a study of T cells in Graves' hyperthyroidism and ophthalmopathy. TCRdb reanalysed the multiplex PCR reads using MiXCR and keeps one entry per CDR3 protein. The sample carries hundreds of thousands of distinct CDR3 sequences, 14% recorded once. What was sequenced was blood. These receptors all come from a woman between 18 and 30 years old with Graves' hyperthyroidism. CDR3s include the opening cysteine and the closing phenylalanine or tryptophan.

cdr3_aa: CASSRQETYGYTF
j_call: TRBJ1-2
v_call: TRBV11-1

cdr3_aa: CASGPKGLSYNEQFF
j_call: TRBJ2-1
v_call: TRBV3-1

cdr3_aa: CSAMSFGDYGYTF
j_call: TRBJ1-2
v_call: TRBV20-1

cdr3_aa: CASSLSLSGEDEQFF
j_call: TRBJ2-1
v_call: TRBV7-9

cdr3_aa: CASSPGTGTVYGYTF
j_call: TRBJ1-2
v_call: TRBV9

cdr3_aa: CASSPDHTSGSTDTQYF
j_call: TRBJ2-3
v_call: TRBV28

cdr3_aa: CASSLNHLIPQHF
j_call: TRBJ1-5
v_call: TRBV7-2

cdr3_aa: CASSGTRPGELFF
j_call: TRBJ2-2
v_call: TRBV2

cdr3_aa: CAWSRRGRVTEAFF
j_call: TRBJ1-1
v_call: TRBV30

cdr3_aa: CASSLSSGPQPYEQYF
j_call: TRBJ2-7
v_call: TRBV5-1

cdr3_aa: CASSLGGEYSSYEQYF
j_call: TRBJ2-7
v_call: TRBV12-3/TRBV12-4

cdr3_aa: CASSSDGGYGYTF
j_call: TRBJ1-2
v_call: TRBV27

cdr3_aa: CSARSVPGANEQFF
j_call: TRBJ2-1
v_call: TRBV20-1

cdr3_aa: CASSYPGTGNQPQHF
j_call: TRBJ1-5
v_call: TRBV28

cdr3_aa: CASALGGREQYF
j_call: TRBJ2-7
v_call: TRBV27

cdr3_aa: CASSPRLAGGPSLEQYF
j_call: TRBJ2-7
v_call: TRBV11-2

cdr3_aa: CASRPGLRNSPLHF
j_call: TRBJ1-6
v_call: TRBV11-2

cdr3_aa: CASSLRTGWRIETQYF
j_call: TRBJ2-5
v_call: TRBV27

cdr3_aa: CASSAGFAQGRRETQYF
j_call: TRBJ2-5
v_call: TRBV7-9

cdr3_aa: CASSLGRPGMSGYTF
j_call: TRBJ1-2
v_call: TRBV7-9

cdr3_aa: CATHPGLLGGELFF
j_call: TRBJ2-2
v_call: TRBV15

cdr3_aa: CASRFSGPHNEQFF
j_call: TRBJ2-1
v_call: TRBV10-1

cdr3_aa: CASSRTRGETQYF
j_call: TRBJ2-5
v_call: TRBV4-1

cdr3_aa: CSATPGYEQYF
j_call: TRBJ2-7
v_call: TRBV20-1

cdr3_aa: CSARPEETQYF
j_call: TRBJ2-5
v_call: TRBV20-1

cdr3_aa: CASSLSRWGYEQYF
j_call: TRBJ2-7
v_call: TRBV27

cdr3_aa: CASSPMAGSYNEQFF
j_call: TRBJ2-1
v_call: TRBV28

cdr3_aa: CASSLRAKVLPSYEQYF
j_call: TRBJ2-7
v_call: TRBV25-1

cdr3_aa: CASSPYSGGYEQYF
j_call: TRBJ2-7
v_call: TRBV18

cdr3_aa: CASRGAGGSYEQYF
j_call: TRBJ2-7
v_call: TRBV6-1

cdr3_aa: CASSRAGTGYYEQYF
j_call: TRBJ2-7
v_call: TRBV5-1

cdr3_aa: CASSPGQVYEQCF
j_call: TRBJ2-7
v_call: TRBV3-1

cdr3_aa: CAISPTGAQETQYF
j_call: TRBJ2-5
v_call: TRBV10-3

cdr3_aa: CASSQDLALDNEQFF
j_call: TRBJ2-1
v_call: TRBV4-1

cdr3_aa: CASSGDRLGQSVNEQFF
j_call: TRBJ2-1
v_call: TRBV9

cdr3_aa: CASALDYNEQFF
j_call: TRBJ2-1
v_call: TRBV12-3/TRBV12-4

cdr3_aa: CASKEGRNTEAFF
j_call: TRBJ1-1
v_call: TRBV6-1

cdr3_aa: CASSLDRGMNEQFF
j_call: TRBJ2-1
v_call: TRBV11-2

cdr3_aa: CASSLPSAEGGQFF
j_call: TRBJ2-1
v_call: TRBV3-1